These 8 T cell receptor beta chains were all obtained from the same sample, sequenced in a study of low-dose radiotherapy and immunotherapy resistance in tumors. TRAV and TRBV primers primed cDNA for both TCRalpha and TCRbeta. With a V-primer adapter and a constant-region primer, TCRs were amplified for 20 PCR cycles. From the reads, TCRdb called clonotypes with MiXCR, one entry per CDR3 protein. The data contain roughly 95,000 distinct CDR3 sequences, 20% to 25% of them singletons. Time point specified: after trial treatment. Noted treatment: LDRT plus nivolumab, ipilimumab, low-dose cyclophosphamide and aspirin (RACIN trial). The starting material was PBMCs, obtained after low-dose radiotherapy plus immunotherapy. The receptor set was obtained from a female donor with ovarian cancer.

This clonotype was counted between two and nine times. CDR3: CAISESYQETQYF. As DNA, the CDR3 is TGTGCCATCAGTGAGTCTTACCAAGAGACCCAGTACTTC. The chain combines TRBV10-3 with TRBJ2-5; D is ambiguous. V lost 0 bases and J lost 0, with 2 bases in between. This CDR3 contains 13 residues. Germline lookup yields CDR1 ENHRY and CDR2 SYGVKD.

This clonotype was seen repeatedly, ten times or more. The CDR3 bases are TGTGCCAGCAGTGCGCGTCCCCTAGCTGGCTCGGAGACCCAGTACTTC. Translation gives CASSARPLAGSETQYF. The chain carries TRBV2 and TRBJ2-5; TRBD2 might be the D (5 bases). The germline V gene encodes CDR1 SNHLY and CDR2 FYNNEI. The CDR3 is 16 amino acids. Trimming cost V 4 bases and J 5 bases, with 20 bases left between them.

The table lists this clonotype with many counts. The chain couples TRBV7-6 to TRBJ2-5; the D is unclear. V gave up 1 base and J gave up 5 bases, with 11 bases separating them. Germline V gene lookup returns CDR1 SGHVS and CDR2 FNYEAQ. The CDR3 length is 14 residues. CDR3 in amino acids: CASSLGIGVETQYF. For the CDR3, the DNA is TGTGCCAGCAGCTTAGGGATTGGGGTTGAGACCCAGTACTTC.

This clonotype was counted ten times or more. J is TRBJ2-7 and V is TRBV30, with a weak D call TRBD1 (6 bases). The CDR3 has 15 residues. Trimming pared 2 bases from V and 0 bases from J, leaving 14 bases between. Germline CDR1 and CDR2: GTSNPN and SVGIG (reference sequence). The CDR3 region is CAWSRAGEGSYEQYF. Here the CDR3 DNA reads TGTGCCTGGAGTAGGGCAGGGGAAGGCTCCTACGAGCAGTACTTC.

This clonotype was detected ten times or more. The chain joins TRBV6-2 or TRBV6-3 to TRBJ1-6; 8 bases agree with TRBD1. The CDR3 totals 17 residues. Trimming took 6 bases from V and 9 from J; bases not matched to a gene: 16. Germline loops: CDR1 MNHEY, CDR2 SVGEGT. The CDR3: CASRPIRARGRLSPLHF. The CDR3 nucleotides are TGTGCCAGCAGGCCTATCCGGGCCAGGGGGCGTCTTTCACCCCTCCACTTT.

The chain employs TRBV28 and TRBJ2-2; a possible D gene is TRBD1 (5 bases). The V gene lost 8 bases and the J gene lost 1 base, with 14 bases spanning the gap. This CDR3 has 15 residues. CDR1 is MDHEN and CDR2 is SYDVKM in the germline V gene. The CDR3, as DNA: TGTGCCAGCCGATATCAGGGAATGAACACCGGGGAGCTGTTTTTT. Translation: CASRYQGMNTGELFF.

This clonotype was seen many times. The chain is built from TRBV4-3 and TRBJ1-1; D gene unclear. V gave up 0 bases and J gave up 4 bases, with 6 bases separating them. The CDR3 covers 13 residues. Germline lookup yields CDR1 LGHNA and CDR2 YSLEER. CDR3: CASSQEVLTEAFF. In DNA, the CDR3 is TGCGCCAGCAGCCAAGAGGTCCTCACTGAAGCTTTCTTT.

At least ten counts were recorded for this clonotype. This chain links TRBV6-2 or TRBV6-3 with TRBJ2-5; D gene ambiguous. Germline loops: CDR1 MNHEY, CDR2 SVGEGT. V lost 5 bases to trimming and J lost 5 bases, with 9 bases between them. The CDR3 totals 12 residues. CDR3 region: CASSEAYETQYF. DNA of the CDR3: TGTGCCAGCAGTGAAGCTTACGAGACCCAGTACTTC.